Each of the 7 T cell receptor beta chains below was sequenced from the same sample in a study of persistence of HIV-infected CD4 T cells. Sequencing used immunoSEQ version 4 in survey mode. Sequencing was performed with immunoSEQ multiplex PCR; in TCRdb, only in-frame clones are kept and a portion is missing. The table lists approximately 31,000 clones, about 81% of them singletons. Stimulation used around 9.1 ug/mL lysate from CMV-infected fibroblasts. CD40L/CD69 double-negative CD45RO-high memory CD4+ T cells were collected. Their target antigens are unknown. The source material was CD4+ T cells sorted from PBMCs after 18-hour stimulation, sampled from a patient who received antiretroviral therapy. Source of these receptors: an adult woman with HIV who was CMV-seropositive.

V gene TRBV19 combines with J gene TRBJ2-5, with 9 bases fitting TRBD1. Germline CDR1 and CDR2: LNHDA and SQIVND (reference sequence). V shed 5 bases, J shed 2 bases, and the junction held 9 bases outside the gene matches. CDR3 length equals 16 residues. In DNA, the CDR3 is TGTGCCAGTAGTTCAACAGGGGGCATGGGGCAAGAGACCCAGTACTTC. This gives the protein CASSSTGGMGQETQYF. Variable domain in full (rest from reference TRBV19 and TRBJ2-5): DGGITQSPKYLFRKEGQNVTLSCEQNLNHDAMYWYRQDPGQGLRLIYYSQIVNDFQKGDIAEGYSVSREKKESFPLTVTSAQKNPTAFYLCASSSTGGMGQETQYFGPGTRLLVL.

The rearrangement joins TRBV7-9 to TRBJ1-6; D call uncertain. CDR1 is SEHNR, CDR2 FQNEAQ, per germline (reference sequence). This CDR3 spans 17 amino acids. With 5 bases removed from V and 9 bases from J, the gap between germline ends came to 23 bases. The CDR3 sequence is CASSRTFTLAEGSPLHF. DNA of the CDR3: TGTGCCAGCAGCCGAACCTTTACCCTCGCCGAGGGTTCACCCCTCCACTTT.

The rearrangement joins TRBV25-1 to TRBJ1-1; 8 nucleotides agree with TRBD1. This CDR3 spans 15 amino acids. V lost 2 bases to trimming and J lost 1 base; unmatched junction nucleotides: 3. In germline, CDR1 is MGHDK, CDR2 SYGVNS. This CDR3 reads CASSEHDRGNTEAFF. The CDR3 coding sequence is TGTGCCAGCAGTGAACATGACAGGGGGAACACTGAAGCTTTCTTT. Full variable domain (outside the CDR3, taken from reference TRBV25-1 and TRBJ1-1): EADIYQTPRYLVIGTGKKITLECSQTMGHDKMYWYQQDPGMELHLIHYSYGVNSTEKGDLSSESTVSRIRTEHFPLTLESARPSHTSQYLCASSEHDRGNTEAFFGQGTRLTVV.

The genes are TRBV9 and TRBJ2-3; TRBD2 matches 7 bases. The CDR3 has 16 amino acids. The germline CDR1 and CDR2 sequences are SGDLS and YYNGEE. V lost 0 bases and J lost 4; bases outside the gene matches: 8. The CDR3 spells CASSVATGGTSDTQYF. The CDR3 DNA reads TGTGCCAGCAGCGTAGCCACCGGGGGGACGTCAGATACGCAGTATTTT.

A few counts support this clone. This chain links TRBV10-2 with TRBJ1-5, with D possibly being TRBD1 (6 bases). The CDR3 runs to 14 residues. The germline gives CDR1 WSHSY, CDR2 SAAADI. The V gene lost 3 bases and the J gene lost 7 bases, with 13 bases spanning the gap. CDR3 residues: CASSEQGQGQPQHF. CDR3 nucleotides: TGCGCCAGCAGTGAACAGGGCCAGGGACAGCCCCAGCATTTT.

The chain recombines TRBV12-5 with TRBJ2-3, with 7 bases identical to TRBD2. Trimming cost V 6 bases and J 4 bases; bases outside gene matches: 19. The V gene's germline CDR1 is LGHNT and CDR2 FRNRAP. This CDR3 contains 18 residues. CDR3 loop: CASGPRGAGAFGADTQYF. The CDR3 DNA sequence: TGTGCTAGTGGCCCCCGAGGGGCGGGAGCTTTTGGTGCAGATACGCAGTATTTT.

CDR3 in amino acids: CASSEEDRTGSPLHF. CDR3 nucleotide sequence: TGTGCCAGCAGCGAGGAGGACAGGACCGGCTCACCCCTCCACTTT. The chain recombines TRBV9 with TRBJ1-6, with TRBD1 identical over 7 bases. Unmatched junction bases numbered 10, after V lost 3 bases and J lost 10 bases. Germline V gene data show CDR1 as SGDLS and CDR2 as YYNGEE. The CDR3 sequence is 15 residues long.